These 20 T cell receptor beta chains share one sample of origin, sequenced in a study of cytomegalovirus exposure and HLA in healthy donors. The primer mix had 60 Vbeta and 13 Jbeta primers. This table comes from immunoSEQ multiplex PCR, and its TCRdb copy is limited to in-frame clones, with some not included. The sample includes 65,000 to 90,000 clones, under 85% of them seen just once. Input material: PBMCs. The receptors were sampled from a woman in her 40s in good health and CMV-seropositive.

This sequence joins TRBV25-1 and TRBJ2-3; D ambiguous. Deletions cut 1 base from V and 4 bases from J, with 9 bases between. The CDR3 length is 14 residues. Germline CDR1 MGHDK, CDR2 SYGVNS. The CDR3 loop reads CASSESPPADTQYF. The CDR3 nucleotides read TGTGCCAGCAGTGAATCCCCCCCCGCAGATACGCAGTATTTT. The complete variable domain, with remaining parts taken from reference TRBV25-1 and TRBJ2-3, reads EADIYQTPRYLVIGTGKKITLECSQTMGHDKMYWYQQDPGMELHLIHYSYGVNSTEKGDLSSESTVSRIRTEHFPLTLESARPSHTSQYLCASSESPPADTQYFGPGTRLTVL.

The V call is TRBV7-2, the J call TRBJ2-4, with D possibly TRBD2 on 7 matching bases. CDR1 SGHTA and CDR2 FQGNSA come from the germline V gene. Trimming shortened V by 2 bases and J by 5 bases, and 10 bases separated the two germline ends. This CDR3 region has 14 residues. In DNA, the CDR3 is TGTGCCAGCAGCTTACGGGGGGCCCAAAACATTCAGTACTTC. This sequence encodes CASSLRGAQNIQYF.

The CDR3 coding sequence is TGTGCCAGCTCACCGCAGGGACAGGGGGGAAACATTCAGTACTTC. It encodes CASSPQGQGGNIQYF. This chain joins TRBV18 and TRBJ2-4; 11 nucleotides agree with TRBD1. Germline V gene data show CDR1 as KGHSH and CDR2 as LQKENI. This CDR3 comprises 15 residues. The V segment lost 3 bases and the J segment 6 bases; nucleotides outside the gene matches: 4.

The chain employs TRBV11-2 and TRBJ1-1; D might be TRBD1 (5 bases). The germline gives CDR1 SGHAT, CDR2 FQNNGV. The CDR3 is made up of 14 amino acids. The V gene lost 2 bases and the J gene lost 3 bases, with 10 bases spanning the gap. Written as DNA, the CDR3 is TGTGCCAGCAGCTTATCATGGGGGGACACTGAAGCTTTCTTT. Translation: CASSLSWGDTEAFF.

V usage is TRBV2 and J usage is TRBJ2-7; a possible D gene is TRBD1 (6 bases). Trimming pared 2 bases from V and 1 base from J, leaving 18 bases between. Germline V gene lookup returns CDR1 SNHLY and CDR2 FYNNEI. This CDR3 comprises 17 residues. The CDR3 here is CASSEMGTQGLSYEQYF. The CDR3 nucleotides read TGTGCCAGCAGTGAAATGGGAACACAGGGATTGTCCTACGAGCAGTACTTC. Looking up the rest from reference TRBV2 and TRBJ2-7 gives the full variable domain: EPEVTQTPSHQVTQMGQEVILRCVPISNHLYFYWYRQILGQKVEFLVSFYNNEISEKSEIFDDQFSVERPDGSNFTLKIRSTKLEDSAMYFCASSEMGTQGLSYEQYFGPGTRLTVT.

The chain employs TRBV7-2 and TRBJ1-3; D unresolved. Between the trimmed V and J ends, which lost 2 bases and 1 base, there was a span of 12 bases. The length of the CDR3 is 16 residues. Per germline, CDR1 SGHTA and CDR2 FQGNSA. CDR3 region: CASSLNGGSSGNTIYF. The CDR3 DNA follows: TGTGCCAGCAGCTTAAATGGCGGGTCGTCTGGAAACACCATATATTTT.

V is TRBV5-6 and J is TRBJ1-2; D gene ambiguous. Germline V gene data show CDR1 as SGHDT and CDR2 as YYEEEE. Trimming took 0 bases from V and 6 from J, leaving 6 bases between them. The CDR3 has 12 amino acids. The CDR3 nucleotides read TGTGCCAGCAGCTTGGACAGAAATGGCTACACCTTC. It specifies CASSLDRNGYTF.

There are a few counts of this clone. The chain links TRBV6-1 to TRBJ2-5; no clear D gene. Germline V gives CDR1 MNHNS, CDR2 SASEGT. The V end lost 4 bases, the J end lost 5 bases, and 5 bases lay between the germline ends. The CDR3 spans 11 residues. CDR3 in DNA: TGTGCCAGCAGTGTCGGGGAGACCCAGTACTTC. Translation: CASSVGETQYF.

The V and J genes are TRBV4-3 and TRBJ2-1; TRBD2 matches 8 bases. V lost 4 bases and J lost 6; bases outside the gene matches: 5. The CDR3 sequence is 14 residues long. The germline V gene has CDR1 LGHNA and CDR2 YSLEER. The CDR3 bases are TGCGCCAGCAGCCCAATGACTAGCGCCAATGAGCAGTTCTTC. It codes for CASSPMTSANEQFF.

This rearrangement joins TRBV5-1 to TRBJ2-3; D possibly corresponds to TRBD2 (7 bases). This CDR3 is built from 17 residues. Germline V gene sequence: CDR1 SGHRS, CDR2 YFSETQ. V was pared by 4 bases and J by 4 bases, with 22 bases between. The CDR3 DNA sequence: TGCGCCAGCAGCGAGATCGGGGGGCGGGAGTTCGCAGATACGCAGTATTTT. The encoded protein is CASSEIGGREFADTQYF.

The gene calls are TRBV6-6 and TRBJ2-3, with D uncertain. V was pared by 5 bases and J by 12 bases, with 24 bases between. Germline assignment: CDR1 MNHNY and CDR2 SVGAGI (reference sequence). The CDR3 is 15 residues long. This CDR3 reads CASSPPERIVSLQYF. The CDR3 DNA reads as TGTGCCAGCAGTCCCCCCGAGAGGATTGTGAGTTTACAGTATTTT.

The chain links TRBV18 to TRBJ1-5, with D maybe TRBD1 (5 bases). Germline values: CDR1 KGHSH, CDR2 LQKENI. V lost 3 bases to trimming and J lost 0 bases, with 12 bases between them. The CDR3 length is 16 residues. Written as DNA, the CDR3 is TGTGCCAGCTCACCCAATAAGGGGAATAGCAATCAGCCCCAGCATTTT. It yields the protein CASSPNKGNSNQPQHF.

The V call is TRBV18, the J call TRBJ1-5; 8 bases line up with TRBD1. CDR3 length: 15 residues. CDR1 KGHSH and CDR2 LQKENI come from the germline V gene. The junction had 3 bases not matched to a gene; V was cut back by 3 bases and J by 2 bases. The DNA for the CDR3 is TGTGCCAGCTCACCCGGACAGGGAGGCAATCAGCCCCAGCATTTT. Translating it yields CASSPGQGGNQPQHF.

This clone has just a few counts. Written as DNA, the CDR3 is TGTGCCAGCAGCTCGAACTATGGCTACACCTTC. Protein: CASSSNYGYTF. The V and J genes are TRBV7-9 and TRBJ1-2; no firm D call. V dropped 4 bases and J dropped 2 bases, with 2 bases sitting between them. The CDR3 spans 11 residues. Per germline, CDR1 SEHNR and CDR2 FQNEAQ (reference sequence).

This clone came up a few times. The rearrangement links TRBV9 to TRBJ1-5; TRBD1 aligns across 9 bases. From germline, CDR1 is SGDLS and CDR2 YYNGEE. With 7 bases clipped from V and 5 bases from J, the junction kept 7 bases outside the gene matches. The CDR3 has 14 amino acids. Here the CDR3 DNA reads TGTGCCAGCGGTAAGGGACAGGGCGATCAGCCCCAGCATTTT. It codes for CASGKGQGDQPQHF.

The chain employs TRBV29-1 and TRBJ1-1, with no clear D. Trimming took 0 bases from V and 6 from J, leaving 14 bases between them. CDR3 length: 14 amino acids. Per germline, CDR1 SQVTM and CDR2 ANQGSEA. The CDR3 loop is CSVEDVGPVAEAFF. In DNA, the CDR3 is TGCAGCGTTGAAGATGTTGGGCCGGTCGCTGAAGCTTTCTTT.

The V and J genes are TRBV9 and TRBJ1-4; no reliable D call. From germline, CDR1 is SGDLS and CDR2 YYNGEE. V was pared by 4 bases and J by 0 bases, with 10 bases between. The CDR3 sequence is 15 residues long. CDR3 sequence (DNA): TGTGCCAGCAGCTCCACTGAGGCAACTAATGAAAAACTGTTTTTT. The encoded protein is CASSSTEATNEKLFF.

Comment on this clone: This sequence is one base from a far larger clone and is likely a read error. CDR3 in DNA: TGTGCCAGCAGTTTGGTGGGGCCTAGCGCTGCAGAGACCCAGTACTTC. Its translation is CASSLVGPSAAETQYF. The chain combines TRBV27 with TRBJ2-5, with D perhaps TRBD2 (6 bases). The V gene's germline CDR1 is MNHEY and CDR2 SMNVEV (reference sequence). The CDR3 has 16 amino acids. The V end lost 3 bases, the J end lost 4 bases, and 18 bases lay between the germline ends.

This rearrangement joins TRBV11-2 to TRBJ2-3; TRBD2 matches at 13 bases. This CDR3 has 18 residues. J gave up 4 bases and V 5 bases, and 12 bases lay outside the gene matches. In germline, CDR1 is SGHAT, CDR2 FQNNGV. The CDR3 loop reads CASSRRGLAGALADTQYF. The CDR3 coding sequence is TGTGCCAGCAGCCGTAGAGGACTAGCGGGAGCTCTCGCAGATACGCAGTATTTT.

The genes are TRBV5-5 and TRBJ1-6, with a tentative D call TRBD1 (6 bases). Deletions cut 3 bases from V and 8 bases from J, with 15 bases between. Germline CDR1 and CDR2: SGHKS and YYEKEE (reference sequence). The CDR3 spans 15 residues. CDR3 DNA sequence: TGTGCCAGCAGCTGGGACATGGGCGAATATTCACCCCTCCACTTT. It specifies CASSWDMGEYSPLHF. The full variable domain, its missing parts supplied by reference TRBV5-5 and TRBJ1-6, is DAGVTQSPTHLIKTRGQQVTLRCSPISGHKSVSWYQQVLGQGPQFIFQYYEKEERGRGNFPDRFSARQFPNYSSELNVNALLLGDSALYLCASSWDMGEYSPLHFGNGTRLTVT.